One sample yielded the 10 T cell receptor beta chains listed below, sequenced in a study of T cells in Graves' hyperthyroidism and ophthalmopathy. Amplified TCR beta CDR3 regions derived from RNA transcripts. The study used the HTBI primer set for a first-round RT-PCR of the TCR CDR3. Using its own MiXCR run on the multiplex PCR reads, TCRdb lists one record per CDR3 protein. The table shows around 480,000 distinct CDR3 sequences, with over 13% occurring only once. The specimen was blood. These receptors all come from a woman under 30 with Graves' hyperthyroidism.

This clonotype was detected ten times or more. V gene TRBV10-3 combines with J gene TRBJ1-2, with 11 bases that match TRBD1. Germline V CDR1 and CDR2: ENHRY, SYGVKD. The CDR3 is made up of 15 amino acids. After removal of 10 bases from V and 6 bases from J, the junction contained 13 bases not matched to a gene. Here the CDR3 reads CATSPGQGARDGYTF. The CDR3 coding sequence is TGTGCCACCTCTCCCGGACAGGGGGCACGGGATGGCTACACCTTC.

This clonotype was observed a few times. The genes are TRBV9 and TRBJ1-1; D perhaps matches TRBD1 (6 bases). The CDR3 totals 16 residues. V lost 4 bases and J 2 bases, leaving 18 bases between the germline ends. Germline CDR1 and CDR2: SGDLS and YYNGEE. CDR3 coding DNA: TGTGCCAGCAGCCCGGAGACAGGTTCATTAAACACTGAAGCTTTCTTT. Protein sequence: CASSPETGSLNTEAFF.

This clonotype occurred once. This chain joins TRBV19 and TRBJ2-7; the D gene could be TRBD1 or TRBD2 (5 bases each). CDR3 size: 16 residues. Trimming removed 4 bases at V and 0 bases at J, with 16 bases between. The germline V gene encodes CDR1 LNHDA and CDR2 SQIVND (reference sequence). CDR3 sequence: CASSNLGRTFSYEQYF. As DNA, the CDR3 is TGTGCCAGTAGTAACCTGGGACGGACCTTCTCCTACGAGCAGTACTTC.

This clonotype was observed a handful of times. V gene TRBV19 combines with J gene TRBJ2-7, with 10 bases lining up with TRBD1. V was pared by 3 bases and J by 0 bases, with 5 bases of the junction left unmatched. The CDR3 is made up of 16 amino acids. CDR1 LNHDA and CDR2 SQIVND come from the germline V gene (reference sequence). The CDR3 region has the DNA TGTGCCAGTAGTATTCGGGGACAGGGGAGCTCCTACGAGCAGTACTTC. This encodes CASSIRGQGSSYEQYF.

This clonotype was found a few times. The chain is built from TRBV3-1 and TRBJ1-4; D unclear. The CDR3 is 16 amino acids. Germline assignment: CDR1 LGHDT and CDR2 YNNKEL (reference sequence). V was pared by 1 base and J by 1 base, with 10 bases between. Here the CDR3 reads CASSQGIPGTNEKLFF. Here the CDR3 DNA reads TGTGCCAGCAGCCAAGGTATACCGGGAACTAATGAAAAACTGTTTTTT.

In its sample, this clonotype was seen many times. The rearrangement joins TRBV30 to TRBJ1-2; D is possibly TRBD1 (5 bases). Germline values: CDR1 GTSNPN, CDR2 SVGIG (reference sequence). Trimming pared 1 base from V and 4 bases from J, leaving 16 bases between. The CDR3 has 15 amino acids. As DNA, the CDR3 is TGTGCCTGGAGTGGTGAGCGGGACGGAATCTATGGCTACACCTTC. Translation gives CAWSGERDGIYGYTF.

This clonotype was observed a few times. The rearrangement uses TRBV5-5 and TRBJ2-7; weak D call: TRBD1 (6 bases). CDR3 length: 14 amino acids. V lost 2 bases to trimming and J lost 1 base, with 10 bases between them. From germline, CDR1 is SGHKS and CDR2 YYEKEE (reference sequence). Written as DNA, the CDR3 is TGTGCCAGCAGCTTACAGGGAGTTTCCTACGAGCAGTACGTC. Protein product: CASSLQGVSYEQYV.

This clonotype was recorded a few times. V gene TRBV27 combines with J gene TRBJ1-2; D is uncertain. Per the germline V gene, CDR1 is MNHEY and CDR2 is SMNVEV (reference sequence). The CDR3 loop spans 13 amino acids. V lost 7 bases to trimming and J lost 4 bases, with 13 bases between them. The CDR3 here is CASTGGERYGYTF. As DNA, the CDR3 is TGTGCCAGCACCGGCGGGGAACGCTATGGCTACACCTTC.

This chain joins TRBV4-1 and TRBJ2-4, with 7 bases that match TRBD1. The CDR3 totals 20 residues. Trimming at V came to 5 bases and at J to 0 bases, leaving 19 bases not matched to a gene. CDR1 and CDR2 from the germline V gene are MGHRA and YSYEKL. Here the CDR3 reads CASSTLMWVGTALAKNIQYF. The CDR3 bases are TGCGCCAGCAGCACGCTAATGTGGGTAGGGACAGCTTTAGCCAAAAACATTCAGTACTTC.

The sample holds many counts of this clonotype. The rearrangement links TRBV20-1 to TRBJ1-2; 8 positions match TRBD1. Germline V gene data show CDR1 as DFQATT and CDR2 as SNEGSKA (reference sequence). This CDR3 is 14 amino acids long. Trimming removed 0 bases from V and 0 bases from J; junction bases left unmatched: 0. The CDR3 sequence is CSAREGQANYGYTF. The CDR3 nucleotides read TGCAGTGCTAGAGAGGGACAGGCTAACTATGGCTACACCTTC.